This T cell receptor (beta chain) was retrieved from a study of T-cell reconstitution after alpha-beta-depleted transplantation in children. This CDR3 region has 13 residues. The germline gives CDR1 DFQATT, CDR2 SNEGSKA (reference sequence). Trimming took off 5 bases at V and 2 bases at J, with 10 bases between the two ends. Unique molecular identifiers were incorporated into the prepared TCRbeta library. TCRdb re-called the PCR reads through MiXCR, storing one row per CDR3 protein. The sample carries some 300,000 distinct CDR3 sequences, around 10% recorded once. V is TRBV20-1 and J is TRBJ2-1; perhaps TRBD1 as D (5 bases). This TCR was sampled from a human donor who donated a stem cell graft to a child with acute lymphoblastic leukemia. Source: PBMCs from the stem cell graft donor, taken from the stem cell graft. This chain's CDR3 is CSAGRTPYNEQFF. The CDR3 DNA follows: TGCAGTGCTGGTAGGACACCCTACAATGAGCAGTTCTTC.